The clone carrying this T cell receptor beta chain was counted ten times or more. Its antigen is still unknown. These data belong to a study of CD8 T cells in ankylosing spondylitis. TCRdb re-analysed the 5' RACE reads in MiXCR, keeping a single row per CDR3 protein. Of roughly 250,000 distinct CDR3 sequences in the sample, 7.5% to 9% were seen once. Study-wide points: Past studies reported some motif variants in reactive arthritis synovial fluid and blood. CD8+ cells made up the disease-linked clones, which were relatively rare in peripheral blood.

The sequence was collected from a male donor with ankylosing spondylitis or in good health (not recorded which). Sequences were obtained from blood, either unsorted or a sorted T cell fraction (not recorded which).

Here the CDR3 reads CSAQAASGTSYEQYF. The CDR3 DNA reads TGCAGTGCCCAAGCGGCTAGCGGTACATCCTACGAGCAGTACTTC. The gene calls are TRBV20-1 and TRBJ2-7, with 7 bases that match TRBD2. J lost 1 base, V lost 6 bases, and 12 bases had no gene match. Per the germline V gene, CDR1 is DFQATT and CDR2 is SNEGSKA (reference sequence). This CDR3 contains 15 residues.